The 30 T cell receptor beta chains given below trace back to one sample, sequenced in a study of tumor and adjacent non-tumor tissue in lung cancer. RNA was extracted from bulk tissue without any cell sorting. Distant lung tissue was collected more than 3 cm away from the tumor edge. The library came from three nested PCR rounds adapted from ARM-PCR protocols. TCRdb fed the multiplex PCR reads into MiXCR, producing one record per CDR3 protein. The sample yields 70,000 to 95,000 distinct CDR3 sequences, over 60% seen once. The specimen was distant non-tumor lung tissue. These TCRs come from a man aged 65-85 years with non-small cell lung cancer.

The table lists this clonotype with a few counts. This may arise from a read error, as a much more abundant clone is one base away. The V gene is TRBV5-5, the J gene TRBJ1-1; no clear D gene. The CDR3 covers 14 residues. Germline assignment: CDR1 SGHKS and CDR2 YYEKEE (reference sequence). CDR3 DNA: TGTGTCAGCAGCTTGGAGTTTATGAACACTGAAGCTTTCTTT. It codes for CVSSLEFMNTEAFF.

This clonotype was recorded only once. At one boundary the junction diverges from the germline segment, which might be a read error. The genes are TRBV24-1 and TRBJ1-5; TRBD1 matches at 11 bases. Per the germline V gene, CDR1 is KGHDR and CDR2 is SFDVKD. The CDR3 is 17 residues long. The CDR3 reads CATSESGQGAGNQPQDF. CDR3 sequence (DNA): TGTGCCACCAGTGAGTCCGGACAGGGGGCGGGCAATCAGCCCCAGGATTTT.

The chain is built from TRBV6-6 and TRBJ1-1, with 9 bases aligning to TRBD1. CDR1 is MNHNY, CDR2 SVGAGI, per germline (reference sequence). The CDR3 runs 16 residues. Unmatched junction bases numbered 16, after V lost 0 bases and J lost 14 bases. CDR3 coding DNA: TGTGCCAGCAGTTACTCACCGGGACAGGGAGACACTGAAGTGTTCTTT. The encoded protein is CASSYSPGQGDTEVFF.

Points on this clonotype: The junction differs from germline at one of its ends, possibly a read error. V and J are TRBV20-1 and TRBJ1-5, with TRBD1 identical over 9 bases. The CDR3 has 15 residues. Germline CDR1 and CDR2: DFQATT and SNEGSKA (reference sequence). The CDR3 bases are TGCAGTACTAGAGAAACAGGGGGCGCGGGTCAGTCCCAGCATTTT. Translation: CSTRETGGAGQSQHF.

Notes on this clonotype: A read error is possible here, since a much larger clone lies one base away. The J gene is TRBJ1-2, the V gene TRBV28, with D possibly being TRBD1 (6 bases). This CDR3 has 13 amino acids. Trimming took off 3 bases at V and 7 bases at J, with 12 bases between the two ends. Germline V gene lookup returns CDR1 MDHEN and CDR2 SYDVKM. CDR3 region: CASSLAKGGGYTF. The DNA of the CDR3 is TGTGCCAGCAGTTTGGCCAAGGGGGGTGGCTACACCTTC.

This clonotype was observed a single time. The junction differs from germline at one of its ends, possibly a read error. The chain recombines TRBV20-1 with TRBJ1-5, with D maybe TRBD1 (6 bases). This CDR3 is built from 14 residues. Germline V gene data show CDR1 as DFQATT and CDR2 as SNEGSKA (reference sequence). The CDR3 coding sequence is TGCAGTGCTCAAATACACGGGGACAATCAGTCCCAGCATTTC. It codes for CSAQIHGDNQSQHF.

J is TRBJ2-7 and V is TRBV20-1; the match to TRBD2 covers 13 bases. The CDR3 runs 14 residues. V dropped 7 bases and J dropped 4; count of bases not matched to a gene: 7. The V gene's germline CDR1 is DFQATT and CDR2 SNEGSKA (reference sequence). This CDR3 reads CSVTGTSGTYEQYF. DNA for the CDR3: TGCAGTGTTACGGGGACTAGCGGGACGTACGAGCAGTACTTC.

This clonotype occurred many times. This chain links TRBV12-5 with TRBJ1-6; D is possibly TRBD1 (5 bases). Germline V lookup: CDR1 LGHNT, CDR2 FRNRAP. The germline V and J ends were trimmed by 6 bases and 5 bases, with 17 bases remaining between them. This CDR3 has 16 amino acids. The CDR3 DNA reads TGTGCTAGTGGGAAAACCGGAAGCAGGGATAATTCACCCCTCCACTTT. It codes for CASGKTGSRDNSPLHF.

The CDR3: CASSPGGNENSPLHF. DNA of the CDR3: TGTGCCAGCAGCCCGGGGGGTAATGAGAATTCACCCCTCCACTTT. This chain joins TRBV6-2 or TRBV6-3 and TRBJ1-6; weak D call: TRBD1 (5 bases). The V and J ends lost 6 bases and 7 bases respectively, with 16 bases between them. The CDR3 is 15 amino acids. Germline V lookup: CDR1 MNHEY, CDR2 SVGEGT.

This clonotype was observed once. At one end, the junction sequence differs from germline, possibly due to a read error. V and J are TRBV28 and TRBJ2-7, with 11 positions matching TRBD2. CDR1 MDHEN and CDR2 SYDVKM come from the germline V gene. The CDR3 extends over 15 amino acids. CDR3 loop: CAGSLLAGGPGEQHF. In DNA, the CDR3 is TGTGCCGGCAGTCTATTAGCGGGAGGGCCGGGCGAGCAGCACTTC.

V gene TRBV29-1 combines with J gene TRBJ2-7; 8 bases map to TRBD1. This CDR3 spans 13 amino acids. Germline V gene lookup returns CDR1 SQVTM and CDR2 ANQGSEA. The chain's CDR3 is CGIGQGLGDEQYF. The CDR3 DNA reads as TGCGGTATTGGACAGGGTCTCGGCGACGAGCAGTACTTC.

A few counts support this clonotype. Just one base apart from a much larger clone, this may be a read error. The V call is TRBV6-5, the J call TRBJ2-1; TRBD1 is a possible D gene (6 bases). The germline V gene has CDR1 MNHEY and CDR2 SVGAGI. V lost 2 bases, J lost 2 bases, and 13 bases lay in between. The CDR3 runs to 16 residues. The CDR3 protein is CASSYLSGVTYNEQFF. CDR3 in DNA: TGTGCCAGCAGTTACCTCTCAGGGGTGACCTACAATGAGCAGTTCTTC.

Note on this clonotype: This likely comes from a read error, as the CDR3 has no conserved phenylalanine or tryptophan at its end. The V call is TRBV7-9, the J call TRBJ2-1; TRBD2 is a possible D gene (7 bases). Between the trimmed V and J ends, which lost 5 bases and 10 bases, there was a span of 21 bases. There are 15 residues in the CDR3. Germline V gene lookup returns CDR1 SEHNR and CDR2 FQNEAQ (reference sequence). In DNA form, the CDR3 reads TGTGCCAGCAGCCCCTCGGGGGGCGGAAGCAACGAGCAGTTCCTC. Amino acid sequence: CASSPSGGGSNEQFL.

Concerning this clonotype itself: At one end, the junction sequence differs from germline, possibly due to a read error. The chain recombines TRBV4-1 with TRBJ1-4, with D possibly TRBD1 on 6 matching bases. CDR3 length: 15 residues. The V gene's germline CDR1 is MGHRA and CDR2 YSYEKL. The CDR3, as DNA: TGCGCGAGCAGACGGGACAAAACAACTAATGAAGAATTGTTTTTT. Translating it yields CASRRDKTTNEELFF.

The chain employs TRBV2 and TRBJ1-5; D gene ambiguous. CDR1 is SNHLY and CDR2 is FYNNEI in the germline V gene. Between the trimmed V and J ends, which lost 6 bases and 0 bases, there was a span of 12 bases. This CDR3 comprises 15 residues. The CDR3 region is CASREDGLSNQPQHF. CDR3 nucleotides: TGTGCCAGCAGGGAGGACGGCCTTAGCAATCAGCCCCAGCATTTT.

Many counts were recorded for this clonotype. The V call is TRBV4-1, the J call TRBJ1-2, with 8 bases matching TRBD1. V dropped 4 bases and J dropped 8; count of bases not matched to a gene: 3. The length of the CDR3 is 12 residues. Germline V lookup: CDR1 MGHRA, CDR2 YSYEKL. The CDR3 DNA sequence: TGCGCCAGCAGCCTCAGGGGGCACGGCTACACCTTC. This encodes CASSLRGHGYTF.

The V call is TRBV6-1, the J call TRBJ2-7, with D perhaps matching TRBD1 (6 bases). The CDR3 length is 13 residues. The germline V gene has CDR1 MNHNS and CDR2 SASEGT. Deletions cut 10 bases from V and 5 bases from J, with 18 bases between. The CDR3 spells CAIIGTSLNEQYF. The CDR3 DNA reads as TGTGCCATCATCGGGACAAGCTTGAACGAGCAGTACTTC.

About this clonotype: Compared with germline, one end of the junction differs, possibly owing to a read error. This CDR3 is CVSSVLEIQETQYF. The CDR3, as DNA: TGTGTCAGCAGCGTATTAGAGATACAAGAGACCCAGTATTTC. This chain links TRBV12-3 or TRBV12-4 with TRBJ2-5, with D uncertain. The CDR3 contains 14 residues.

Comment on this clonotype: Just one base apart from a much larger clone, this may be a read error. The chain uses TRBV28 and TRBJ1-2, with 7 nucleotides matching TRBD1. Germline V gives CDR1 MDHEN, CDR2 SYDVKM. The CDR3 runs to 14 residues. CDR3 sequence reads: CANSTGARNYGYTF. The CDR3 bases are TGTGCCAACAGTACAGGGGCAAGGAACTATGGCTACACCTTC.

This clonotype appeared a single time. The chain is built from TRBV6-1 and TRBJ1-2; no clear D gene. The CDR3 consists of 14 residues. The germline CDR1 and CDR2 sequences are MNHNS and SASEGT. The V end was cut by 4 bases, the J end by 9 bases, with 18 bases between. The CDR3 coding sequence is TGTGCCAGCAGTGCAGACGGAAACCAGTATAGCTACACCTTC. Its protein product is CASSADGNQYSYTF.

As regards this clonotype: Mismatch with germline at one junction end may stem from a read error. The genes are TRBV5-6 and TRBJ2-7; no definite D call. CDR3 length: 15 amino acids. Germline-derived CDR1 and CDR2 are SGHDT and YYEEEE. Here the CDR3 reads CASSLGFWGFYEQYF. The CDR3 region has the DNA TGTGCCAGCAGCTTGGGATTTTGGGGATTCTACGAGCAGTATTTC.

This clonotype was observed at least ten times. The chain couples TRBV20-1 to TRBJ2-5; D is perhaps TRBD2 (6 bases). V dropped 5 bases and J dropped 2 bases, with 12 bases sitting between them. The CDR3 loop spans 13 amino acids. The V gene's germline CDR1 is DFQATT and CDR2 SNEGSKA (reference sequence). The CDR3 reads CSAAPGLQETQYF. CDR3 DNA: TGCAGTGCTGCACCGGGACTTCAAGAGACCCAGTACTTC.

As to this clonotype: As the CDR3 is not closed by the conserved phenylalanine or tryptophan, this likely results from a read error. This chain links TRBV4-3 with TRBJ2-1, with TRBD2 as a possible D gene (6 bases). Germline V gene sequence: CDR1 LGHNA, CDR2 YSLEER. The CDR3 is 14 residues long. The CDR3: CASSQDLEGNEQFL. The CDR3 nucleotides are TGCGCCAGCAGCCAAGATTTGGAGGGGAATGAACAGTTCCTC.

The sample holds a few counts of this clonotype. The chain joins TRBV20-1 to TRBJ1-6; the D is unclear. Germline loops: CDR1 DFQATT, CDR2 SNEGSKA (reference sequence). Trimming cost V 8 bases and J 0 bases, with 11 bases left between them. The CDR3 has 14 residues. The CDR3 bases are TGCAGTCCCTCCCCGAGCTCCTATAATTCACCCCTCCACTTT. Amino acid sequence: CSPSPSSYNSPLHF.

A word on this clonotype: Likely a read error: the CDR3 ends without its conserved phenylalanine or tryptophan. The V gene is TRBV29-1, the J gene TRBJ2-2, with 16 bases fitting TRBD2. Germline lookup yields CDR1 SQVTM and CDR2 ANQGSEA. The CDR3 loop spans 15 amino acids. V lost 6 bases and J lost 6; bases outside the gene matches: 4. CDR3 DNA sequence: TGCAGCGTGGGACTAGCGGGAGGGTATTCCGGGGAGCTGTTTTTA. Encoded protein: CSVGLAGGYSGELFL.

A note on this clonotype: A read error may produce the germline difference seen at one junction end. This chain joins TRBV7-8 and TRBJ2-1, with D uncertain. The CDR3 runs to 13 residues. The germline gives CDR1 SGHVS, CDR2 FQNEAQ. CDR3 protein: CASSLVLWDEQSF. CDR3 bases: TGTGCCAGCAGCTTAGTGCTTTGGGATGAGCAGTCCTTC.

The rearrangement uses TRBV4-3 and TRBJ2-7; 7 nucleotides agree with TRBD2. Germline V gene data show CDR1 as LGHNA and CDR2 as YSLEER. The CDR3 spans 14 residues. Germline trimming cut 9 bases from V and 0 bases from J; bases unmatched to any gene: 8. This chain's CDR3 is CASGQAGSSYEQYF. The CDR3 DNA reads TGCGCCAGTGGCCAAGCGGGGAGCTCCTACGAGCAGTACTTC.

Concerning this clonotype itself: A junction end diverges from the germline sequence, so it may reflect a read error. The chain uses TRBV29-1 and TRBJ2-7; possible D gene TRBD1, 5 bases. Per germline, CDR1 SQVTM and CDR2 ANQGSEA. There are 13 residues in the CDR3. In nucleotides, the CDR3 is TGCAACGTTGGGGCAAGTGGGATGTACGAGCAGTACTTC. Encoded protein: CNVGASGMYEQYF.

Comments on this clonotype: The junction and the germline gene differ at one end; a read error may be behind it. The chain is built from TRBV4-2 and TRBJ1-6; no clear D gene. CDR3 length equals 17 residues. Per the germline V gene, CDR1 is LGHNA and CDR2 is YNFKEQ. CDR3: CASSQPAGGNSDSPFHF. The CDR3 DNA reads as TGTGCCAGCAGCCAACCAGCAGGAGGGAACTCCGACTCACCCTTCCACTTT.

With respect to this clonotype: An end of the junction does not agree with germline; a read error may underlie this. The J gene is TRBJ1-2, the V gene TRBV10-2, with D perhaps TRBD1 (6 bases). Germline CDR1 WSHSY, CDR2 SAAADI. This CDR3 region has 14 residues. CDR3 nucleotide sequence: TGCGCCACCAGGGTCAGGGGAGGGTACTATGGCTACACTTTC. Translation gives CATRVRGGYYGYTF.